Shown below are 22 T cell receptor beta chains from a single sample sequenced in a study of OX40 agonist ivuxolimab in advanced cancers. Using immunoSEQ multiplex PCR, the repertoire was profiled, and TCRdb retains in-frame clones only, with some absent. The sample gives fewer than 200,000 clones, 94% of which show up once; approximately 0.32% is in the top ten. The source was CD4+ or CD8+ T cells sorted from blood, collected in a trial of the OX40 agonist ivuxolimab. These receptors were taken from an adult with an advanced solid tumor such as melanoma, head and neck, liver or kidney cancer.

Comment on this clone: The junction departs from germline at one end; a sequencing error may be responsible. In the same sample, other DNA sequences code for this CDR3. V is TRBV7-2 and J is TRBJ1-6; a weak D match, TRBD1 (5 bases). The length of the CDR3 is 16 residues. Germline CDR1 is SGHTA and CDR2 is FQGNSA. CDR3 bases: TGTGCCAGCAGCTTAAGCCGGACACATCATAATTCGCCCCTCCACTTT. Amino acids: CASSLSRTHHNSPLHF. The full variable domain, with the rest looked up from reference TRBV7-2 and TRBJ1-6, is GAGVSQSPSNKVTEKGKDVELRCDPISGHTALYWYRQSLGQGLEFLIYFQGNSAPDKSGLPSDRFSAERTGGSVSTLTIQRTQQEDSAVYLCASSLSRTHHNSPLHFGNGTRLTVT.

This clone has a handful of counts. The chain recombines TRBV5-4 with TRBJ2-2; 8 nucleotides line up with TRBD1. Losses at the gene ends were 4 bases for V and 8 bases for J; bases not matched to a gene: 10. In germline, CDR1 is SGHNT, CDR2 YYREEE (reference sequence). The CDR3 runs to 15 residues. The CDR3 loop reads CASSTWTGTIGELFF. CDR3 DNA: TGTGCCAGCAGCACCTGGACAGGGACGATAGGGGAGCTGTTTTTT.

This rearrangement joins TRBV9 to TRBJ2-1, with 8 nucleotides matching TRBD2. The germline V gene encodes CDR1 SGDLS and CDR2 YYNGEE. The CDR3 has 16 residues. The junction had 12 bases not matched to a gene; V was cut back by 0 bases and J by 10 bases. The DNA for the CDR3 is TGTGCCAGCAGCGTAGGGGTAGCGGGGCCCTTAGGAGAGCAGTTCTTC. Protein sequence: CASSVGVAGPLGEQFF.

The chain is built from TRBV6-5 and TRBJ1-3; D gene unclear. Germline assignment: CDR1 MNHEY and CDR2 SVGAGI. The CDR3 is made up of 15 amino acids. Between the trimmed V and J ends, which lost 0 bases and 0 bases, there was a span of 6 bases. CDR3 region: CASSYSAASGNTIYF. In nucleotides, the CDR3 is TGTGCCAGCAGTTACTCCGCGGCCTCTGGAAACACCATATATTTT.

V and J are TRBV6-1 and TRBJ1-2, with D possibly TRBD1 on 5 matching bases. Germline-derived CDR1 and CDR2 are MNHNS and SASEGT. V was cut by 2 bases and J by 7 bases, with 17 bases left in between. The CDR3 is 15 amino acids. The DNA of the CDR3 is TGTGCCAGCAGTGAACTTGCAGGGTCAATAGGTGGCTACACCTTC. It specifies CASSELAGSIGGYTF.

This clone was detected once. The gene calls are TRBV14 and TRBJ2-7, with 7 bases identical to TRBD2. Germline V gene sequence: CDR1 SGHDN, CDR2 FVKESK. This CDR3 is 15 amino acids long. Trimming cost V 4 bases and J 5 bases; bases outside gene matches: 11. In nucleotides, the CDR3 is TGTGCCAGCAGCCTATATCGGGCGGGAGCAGACGAGCAGTACTTC. Translation gives CASSLYRAGADEQYF.

This chain uses TRBV6-5 with TRBJ1-1, with a possible D match to TRBD1 (6 bases). Trimming took 6 bases from V and 5 from J, leaving 13 bases between them. The germline CDR1 and CDR2 sequences are MNHEY and SVGAGI. The length of the CDR3 is 13 residues. Here the CDR3 DNA reads TGTGCCAGCAGGAAACAGGGATATACTGAAGCTTTCTTT. Residues: CASRKQGYTEAFF.

The chain employs TRBV15 and TRBJ1-1, with 9 positions matching TRBD1. In germline, CDR1 is LNHNV, CDR2 YYDKDF (reference sequence). The junction had 2 bases not matched to a gene; V was cut back by 5 bases and J by 1 base. The CDR3 length is 14 residues. The DNA of the CDR3 is TGTGCCACCAGCGGGGACAGGGCGAACACTGAAGCTTTCTTT. It is translated as CATSGDRANTEAFF.

The rearrangement joins TRBV28 to TRBJ2-2, with D possibly matching TRBD2 (6 bases). V was cut by 2 bases and J by 4 bases, with 14 bases left in between. CDR1 is MDHEN and CDR2 is SYDVKM in the germline V gene. The CDR3 has 16 residues. CDR3 DNA: TGTGCCAGCAGTTTACTTGGGACTGCCCCCACCGGGGAGCTGTTTTTT. Translated: CASSLLGTAPTGELFF.

This rearrangement joins TRBV18 to TRBJ2-5; TRBD1 matches at 11 bases. Losses at the gene ends were 0 bases for V and 5 bases for J; bases not matched to a gene: 8. Germline V gene data show CDR1 as KGHSH and CDR2 as LQKENI. The CDR3 extends over 17 amino acids. Here the CDR3 reads CASSPPQGQGAAETQYF. The CDR3 DNA follows: TGTGCCAGCTCACCACCACAAGGACAGGGGGCGGCGGAGACCCAGTACTTC.

This clone was seen a few times. The chain couples TRBV28 to TRBJ2-3; D is undetermined. Per the germline V gene, CDR1 is MDHEN and CDR2 is SYDVKM. V lost 7 bases to trimming and J lost 2 bases, with 13 bases between them. The CDR3 covers 14 residues. The CDR3 loop is CASNEDSPTDTQYF. The CDR3 DNA is TGTGCCAGCAATGAAGACTCCCCCACAGATACGCAGTATTTT.

This sequence joins TRBV19 and TRBJ1-4; D gene uncertain. CDR1 is LNHDA and CDR2 is SQIVND in the germline V gene (reference sequence). V gave up 1 base and J gave up 0 bases, with 18 bases separating them. The CDR3 loop spans 19 amino acids. As DNA, the CDR3 is TGTGCCAGTAGTATAGGTACGGGCGCGTGGAGGCCAACTAATGAAAAACTGTTTTTT. Protein: CASSIGTGAWRPTNEKLFF.

The rearrangement links TRBV28 to TRBJ1-3; unclear D gene. The CDR3 runs to 15 residues. With 6 bases removed from V and 0 bases from J, the gap between germline ends came to 12 bases. Germline V gene data show CDR1 as MDHEN and CDR2 as SYDVKM. Here the CDR3 reads CASRPRRSSGNTIYF. Written as DNA, the CDR3 is TGTGCCAGCAGGCCCCGACGGAGCTCTGGAAACACCATATATTTT.

The J gene is TRBJ1-2, the V gene TRBV28; 8 bases map to TRBD1. The CDR3 has 14 amino acids. V dropped 2 bases and J dropped 6; count of bases not matched to a gene: 5. Germline V gives CDR1 MDHEN, CDR2 SYDVKM. The chain's CDR3 is CASSLDRGTNGYTF. The CDR3 nucleotides are TGTGCCAGCAGTTTAGACAGGGGAACAAATGGCTACACCTTC.

The chain links TRBV2 to TRBJ2-1, with 10 bases matching TRBD2. CDR1 and CDR2 from the germline V gene are SNHLY and FYNNEI. The CDR3 covers 15 residues. V lost 6 bases to trimming and J lost 7 bases; unmatched junction nucleotides: 9. In nucleotides, the CDR3 is TGTGCCAGCAGCGACGTAGCGGGAGGTTTAAATGAGCAGTTCTTC. This gives the protein CASSDVAGGLNEQFF.

This sequence joins TRBV19 and TRBJ1-5; D might be TRBD1 (5 bases). The CDR3 length is 16 residues. CDR1 is LNHDA and CDR2 is SQIVND in the germline V gene (reference sequence). V was clipped by 5 bases and J by 0 bases, with 14 bases between them. Written as DNA, the CDR3 is TGTGCCAGTAGTTTCCAGGGCGGAAATAGCAATCAGCCCCAGCATTTT. It is translated as CASSFQGGNSNQPQHF.

This clone was seen once. The CDR3 coding sequence is TGTGCCAGTACCTCCCCGGGGACCCAAGTGGGAACTAATGAAAAACTGTTTTTT. The encoded protein is CASTSPGTQVGTNEKLFF. The rearrangement uses TRBV19 and TRBJ1-4, with D possibly matching TRBD1 (5 bases). This CDR3 is built from 18 residues. V dropped 7 bases and J dropped 1 base, with 22 bases sitting between them. Germline values: CDR1 LNHDA, CDR2 SQIVND (reference sequence).

The rearrangement links TRBV6-6 to TRBJ2-4; no firm D call. The CDR3 totals 14 residues. CDR1 MNHNY and CDR2 SVGAGI come from the germline V gene (reference sequence). V was cut by 0 bases and J by 8 bases, with 11 bases left in between. CDR3 loop: CASSYSQPRDIQYF. The CDR3 bases are TGTGCCAGCAGTTACTCCCAGCCTCGAGACATTCAGTACTTC.

The chain uses TRBV4-1 and TRBJ2-1; 9 bases line up with TRBD2. With 4 bases clipped from V and 4 bases from J, the junction kept 5 bases outside the gene matches. The CDR3 totals 15 residues. Germline V gene sequence: CDR1 MGHRA, CDR2 YSYEKL. CDR3 in DNA: TGCGCCAGCAGCCCGCCAGCGGGGGGATACAATGAGCAGTTCTTC. Translating it yields CASSPPAGGYNEQFF.

The chain combines TRBV18 with TRBJ1-5; D not resolved. Germline V gene sequence: CDR1 KGHSH, CDR2 LQKENI. V lost 4 bases to trimming and J lost 6 bases, with 13 bases between them. The CDR3 covers 14 residues. The CDR3 sequence: CASSLSGIGQPQHF. The CDR3 DNA is TGTGCCAGCTCACTCAGCGGTATCGGTCAGCCCCAGCATTTT.

The chain employs TRBV7-8 and TRBJ1-4; D call uncertain. Germline V gives CDR1 SGHVS, CDR2 FQNEAQ. The ends were cut back, 5 bases at V and 7 bases at J, with 14 bases in the middle. The CDR3 runs 14 residues. The CDR3 DNA reads TGTGCCAGCAGCCTGGACGGGTGGGGTGAAAAACTGTTTTTT. Translated, it gives CASSLDGWGEKLFF.

The count of this clone is one. This chain links TRBV5-5 with TRBJ2-5; the D gene is possibly TRBD2 (5 bases). Germline loops: CDR1 SGHKS, CDR2 YYEKEE (reference sequence). V lost 4 bases and J 2 bases, leaving 6 bases between the germline ends. CDR3 length: 12 amino acids. In nucleotides, the CDR3 is TGTGCCAGCAGCGGGAGTCAAGAGACCCAGTACTTC. Amino acid sequence: CASSGSQETQYF.